This T cell receptor beta chain was identified in a study of cytomegalovirus exposure and HLA in healthy donors. PCR was performed using 60 Vbeta and 13 Jbeta primers. Assay used: immunoSEQ multiplex PCR; TCRdb lists only in-frame clones, some missing. The sample includes 70,000 or so clones, roughly nine tenths of them seen just once. This TCR was sampled from a woman aged 25 to 45 in good health and CMV-seropositive. The sequenced material came from PBMCs.

Here the CDR3 DNA reads TGCAGCGTTGAAGGAAGCGGGCTCTCCTACAATGAGCAGTTCTTC. Encoded protein: CSVEGSGLSYNEQFF. The V gene is TRBV29-1, the J gene TRBJ2-1; D is perhaps TRBD2 (6 bases). Trimming shortened V by 1 base and J by 0 bases, and 10 bases separated the two germline ends. The CDR3 is 15 residues long. Germline CDR1 and CDR2: SQVTM and ANQGSEA.